The text below deals with one T cell receptor (beta chain). Its matching antigen is unknown. 60 Vbeta and 13 Jbeta primers were used in PCR. Original processing notes: A later analysis tallied tens of millions of unique TCR beta chains, 9 million to 12 million of them shared. Measured with immunoSEQ multiplex PCR; TCRdb has only the in-frame clones, and not every one. V and J calls and clone size are given by that table; D and trimming were obtained from the DNA. This sample carries fewer than 200,000 clones, 79% of them seen once, and the ten largest clones take about 2%. This sample was taken from a study of cytomegalovirus exposure and HLA in healthy donors. Study-level results: TCR beta chains numbering under 200 were designated cytomegalovirus-associated.

The V and J ends lost 0 bases and 4 bases respectively, with 6 bases between them. The germline CDR1 and CDR2 sequences are MNHEY and SVGAGI. This CDR3 is 13 amino acids long. Unrecorded immune exposures were likely, despite nominal health at sampling. The sequence was obtained from a man aged 40-49 years in good health and CMV-seronegative. This rearrangement joins TRBV6-5 to TRBJ2-5; D gene unclear. Sequenced input: PBMCs. The CDR3 DNA reads TGTGCCAGCAGTTACTCGCCGGGAGAGACCCAGTACTTC. Translating gives CASSYSPGETQYF.